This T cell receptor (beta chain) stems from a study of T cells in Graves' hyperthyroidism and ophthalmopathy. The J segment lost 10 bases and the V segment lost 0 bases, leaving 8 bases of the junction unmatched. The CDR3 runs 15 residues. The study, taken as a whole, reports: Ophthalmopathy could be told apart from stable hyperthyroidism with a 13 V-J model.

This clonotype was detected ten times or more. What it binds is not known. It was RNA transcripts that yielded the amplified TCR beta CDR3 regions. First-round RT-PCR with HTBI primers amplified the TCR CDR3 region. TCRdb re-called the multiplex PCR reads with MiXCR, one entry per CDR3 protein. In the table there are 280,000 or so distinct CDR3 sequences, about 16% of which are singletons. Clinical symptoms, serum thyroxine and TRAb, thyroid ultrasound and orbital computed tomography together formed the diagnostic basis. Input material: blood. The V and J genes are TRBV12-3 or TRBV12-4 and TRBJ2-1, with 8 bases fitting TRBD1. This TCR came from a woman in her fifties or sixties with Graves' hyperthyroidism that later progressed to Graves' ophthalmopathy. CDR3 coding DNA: TGTGCCAGCAGTTTAGCAGGACAGGGAATTCCCGAGCAGTTCTTC. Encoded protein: CASSLAGQGIPEQFF.